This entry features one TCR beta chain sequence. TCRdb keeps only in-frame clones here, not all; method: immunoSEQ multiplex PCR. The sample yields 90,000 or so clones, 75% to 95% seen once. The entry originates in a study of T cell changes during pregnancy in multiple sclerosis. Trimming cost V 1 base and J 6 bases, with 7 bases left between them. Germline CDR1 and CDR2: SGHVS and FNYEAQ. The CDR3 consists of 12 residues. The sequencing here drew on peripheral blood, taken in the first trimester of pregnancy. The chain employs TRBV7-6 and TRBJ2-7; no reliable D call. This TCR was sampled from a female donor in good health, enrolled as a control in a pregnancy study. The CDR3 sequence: CASSLGFSEQYF. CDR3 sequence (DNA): TGTGCCAGCAGCTTAGGTTTTAGCGAGCAGTACTTC.